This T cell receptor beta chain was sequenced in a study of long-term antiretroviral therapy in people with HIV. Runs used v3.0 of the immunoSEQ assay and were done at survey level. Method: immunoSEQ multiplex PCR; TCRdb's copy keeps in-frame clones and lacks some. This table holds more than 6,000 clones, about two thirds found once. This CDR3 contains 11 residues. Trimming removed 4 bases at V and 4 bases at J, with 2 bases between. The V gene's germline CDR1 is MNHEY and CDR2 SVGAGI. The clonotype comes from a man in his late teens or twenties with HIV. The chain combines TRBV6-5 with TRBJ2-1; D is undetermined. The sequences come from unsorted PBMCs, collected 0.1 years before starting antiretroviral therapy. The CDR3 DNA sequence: TGTGCCAGCAGTTTATACAATGAGCAGTTCTTC. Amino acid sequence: CASSLYNEQFF.